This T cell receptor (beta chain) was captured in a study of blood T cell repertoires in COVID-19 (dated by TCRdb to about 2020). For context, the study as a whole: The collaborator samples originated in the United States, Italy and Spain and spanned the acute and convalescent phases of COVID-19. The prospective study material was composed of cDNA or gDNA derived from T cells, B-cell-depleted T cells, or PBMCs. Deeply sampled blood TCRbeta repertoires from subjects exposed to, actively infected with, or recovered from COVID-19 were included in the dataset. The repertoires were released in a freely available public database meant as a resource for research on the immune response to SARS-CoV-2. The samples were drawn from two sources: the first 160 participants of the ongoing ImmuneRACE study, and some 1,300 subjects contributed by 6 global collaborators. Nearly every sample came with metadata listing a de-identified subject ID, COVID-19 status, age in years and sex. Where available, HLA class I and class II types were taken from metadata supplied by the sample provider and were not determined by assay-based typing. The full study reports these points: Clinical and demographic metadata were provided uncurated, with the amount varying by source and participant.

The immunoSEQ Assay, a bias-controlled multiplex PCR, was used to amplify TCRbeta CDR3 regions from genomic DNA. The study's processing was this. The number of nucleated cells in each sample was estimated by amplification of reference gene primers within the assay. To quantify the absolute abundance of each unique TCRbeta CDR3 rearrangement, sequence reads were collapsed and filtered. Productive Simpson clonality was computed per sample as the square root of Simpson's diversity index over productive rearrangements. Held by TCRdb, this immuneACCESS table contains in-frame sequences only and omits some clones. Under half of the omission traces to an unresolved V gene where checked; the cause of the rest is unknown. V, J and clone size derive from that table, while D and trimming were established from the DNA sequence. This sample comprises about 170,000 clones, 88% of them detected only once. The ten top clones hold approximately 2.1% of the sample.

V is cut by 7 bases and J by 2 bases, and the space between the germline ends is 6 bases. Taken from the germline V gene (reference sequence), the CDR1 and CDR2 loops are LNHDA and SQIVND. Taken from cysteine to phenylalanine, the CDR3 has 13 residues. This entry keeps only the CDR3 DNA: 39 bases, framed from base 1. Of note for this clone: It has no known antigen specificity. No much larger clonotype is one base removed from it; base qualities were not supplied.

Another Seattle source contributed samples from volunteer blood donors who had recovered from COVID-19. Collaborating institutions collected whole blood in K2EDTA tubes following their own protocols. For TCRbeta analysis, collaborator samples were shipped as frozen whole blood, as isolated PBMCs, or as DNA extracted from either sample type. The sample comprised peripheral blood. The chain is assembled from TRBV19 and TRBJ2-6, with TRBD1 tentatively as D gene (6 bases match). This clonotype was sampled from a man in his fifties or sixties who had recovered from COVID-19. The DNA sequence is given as TGTGCCAGTAACAGGGCTGGGGCCAACGTCCTGACTTTC. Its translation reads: CASNRAGANVLTF.